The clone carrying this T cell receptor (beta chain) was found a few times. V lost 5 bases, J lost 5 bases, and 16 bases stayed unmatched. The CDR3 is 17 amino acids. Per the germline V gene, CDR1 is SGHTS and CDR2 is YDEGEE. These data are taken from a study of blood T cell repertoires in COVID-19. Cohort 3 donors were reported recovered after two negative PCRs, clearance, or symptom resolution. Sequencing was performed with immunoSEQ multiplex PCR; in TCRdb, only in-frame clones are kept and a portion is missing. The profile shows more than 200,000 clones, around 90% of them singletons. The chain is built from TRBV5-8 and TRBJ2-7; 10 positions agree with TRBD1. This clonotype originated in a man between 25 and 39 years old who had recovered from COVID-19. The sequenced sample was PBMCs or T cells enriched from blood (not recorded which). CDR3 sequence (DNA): TGTGCCAGCAGTTCTGGCCGATCCGACAGGGGGCGAGACGAGCAGTACTTC. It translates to CASSSGRSDRGRDEQYF.